These 14 T cell receptor beta chains share one sample of origin, sequenced in a study of T-cell memory formation after mild COVID-19. TCRdb re-called the 5' RACE reads with MiXCR, one entry per CDR3 protein. The data hold under 550,000 distinct CDR3 sequences, with over 15% observed a single time. The sequenced material came from PBMCs or a T cell subset sorted from them (not recorded which). The origin of the receptors is a man younger than 30 who had mild COVID-19 (a few samples of this study predate the infection). Cell type and time point are not known.

The chain uses TRBV7-9 and TRBJ2-3, with 9 positions matching TRBD1. The CDR3 sequence is 16 residues long. CDR1 SEHNR and CDR2 FQNEAQ come from the germline V gene (reference sequence). Trimming cost V 5 bases and J 4 bases; bases outside gene matches: 10. The CDR3 loop is CASSDRRDRVSDTQYF. The CDR3 DNA reads as TGTGCCAGCAGCGACAGGAGGGACAGGGTGTCAGATACGCAGTATTTT.

The chain is built from TRBV4-3 and TRBJ2-6, with TRBD1 matching over 9 bases. J lost 9 bases, V lost 0 bases, and 9 bases had no gene match. From germline, CDR1 is LGHNA and CDR2 YSLEER. The CDR3 length is 17 residues. The CDR3 bases are TGCGCCAGCAGCCAAGAGCGAGGCGCGGGACAGGGCAACGTCCTGACTTTC. Translated, it gives CASSQERGAGQGNVLTF.

This chain links TRBV12-3 or TRBV12-4 with TRBJ1-6; 8 bases are a match to TRBD1. The ends lost 5 bases at V and 7 bases at J; junction bases unmatched: 10. This CDR3 comprises 16 residues. CDR3 amino acids: CASSPRTGSGNSPLHF. CDR3 nucleotide sequence: TGTGCCAGCAGTCCACGGACAGGGTCCGGGAATTCACCCCTCCACTTT.

This clonotype was counted between two and nine times. The V and J genes are TRBV24-1 and TRBJ2-5; 8 nucleotides match TRBD2. Germline V gives CDR1 KGHDR, CDR2 SFDVKD. The J segment lost 5 bases and the V segment lost 2 bases, leaving 6 bases of the junction unmatched. The CDR3 has 15 amino acids. CDR3 protein: CATSDSGGPKETQYF. The DNA of the CDR3 is TGTGCCACCAGTGATTCGGGGGGGCCTAAGGAGACCCAGTACTTC.

This clonotype occurred a few times. The CDR3 loop is CASTHPGNEQFF. CDR3 nucleotides: TGTGCCAGCACCCACCCCGGCAATGAGCAGTTCTTC. The chain links TRBV7-6 to TRBJ2-1; D not resolved. There are 12 residues in the CDR3. The V gene lost 7 bases and the J gene lost 6 bases, with 10 bases spanning the gap. Germline loops: CDR1 SGHVS, CDR2 FNYEAQ.

The chain uses TRBV5-1 and TRBJ2-5; 9 bases map to TRBD2. With 4 bases clipped from V and 4 bases from J, the junction kept 8 bases outside the gene matches. Germline lookup yields CDR1 SGHRS and CDR2 YFSETQ. This CDR3 region has 15 residues. The CDR3 nucleotides are TGCGCCAGCAGCACCGGGACTAGCTCCCCAGAGACCCAGTACTTC. Translation: CASSTGTSSPETQYF.

This clonotype has ten or more counts. The chain combines TRBV4-3 with TRBJ1-1; 9 bases match TRBD1. V shed 4 bases and J 0 bases; nucleotides not matched to a gene: 3. CDR3 length: 15 amino acids. CDR1 and CDR2 (germline): LGHNA, YSLEER. The CDR3 protein is CASSPGQGMNTEAFF. The CDR3 DNA follows: TGCGCCAGCAGCCCCGGACAGGGGATGAACACTGAAGCTTTCTTT.

This clonotype showed up just a few times. The chain uses TRBV6-2 or TRBV6-3 and TRBJ2-3; maybe TRBD2 (6 bases). Between the trimmed V and J ends, which lost 0 bases and 4 bases, there was a span of 11 bases. The CDR3 loop spans 15 amino acids. CDR1 is MNHEY and CDR2 is SVGEGT in the germline V gene. The CDR3 sequence: CASSYSELASDTQYF. Written as DNA, the CDR3 is TGTGCCAGCAGTTACTCTGAACTAGCCTCAGATACGCAGTATTTT.

The genes are TRBV3-1 and TRBJ2-7, with a weak D call TRBD1 (6 bases). Germline CDR1 reads LGHDT; CDR2 reads YNNKEL (reference sequence). The ends were cut back, 3 bases at V and 3 bases at J, with 9 bases in the middle. This CDR3 spans 13 amino acids. The CDR3 here is CASSHSTGYEQYV. The DNA for the CDR3 is TGTGCCAGCAGCCACTCGACAGGCTACGAGCAGTACGTC.

Ten or more counts support this clonotype. V usage is TRBV12-3 or TRBV12-4 and J usage is TRBJ2-1; 12 positions match TRBD1. This CDR3 is built from 16 residues. J lost 8 bases, V lost 6 bases, and 11 bases had no gene match. The CDR3 DNA sequence: TGTGCCAGCAGCCCGGGGACAGGGGGCGCGCTCCATGAGCAGTTCTTC. Amino acids: CASSPGTGGALHEQFF.

In its sample, this clonotype was seen a few times. The chain has TRBV6-5 and TRBJ1-6; perhaps TRBD1 as D (6 bases). The V gene's germline CDR1 is MNHEY and CDR2 SVGAGI. CDR3 length: 15 amino acids. The V end lost 6 bases, the J end lost 8 bases, and 17 bases lay between the germline ends. CDR3 protein: CASRRTGFRDSPLHF. CDR3 coding DNA: TGTGCCAGCAGACGAACAGGGTTCAGAGATTCACCCCTCCACTTT.

The chain uses TRBV5-1 and TRBJ2-2, with a possible D match to TRBD1 (5 bases). CDR3 length: 18 residues. Trimming shortened V by 0 bases and J by 6 bases, and 21 bases separated the two germline ends. CDR1 and CDR2 (germline): SGHRS, YFSETQ. CDR3 region: CASSLAWSTDWMSGELFF. For the CDR3, the DNA is TGCGCCAGCAGCTTGGCATGGTCGACAGATTGGATGTCCGGGGAGCTGTTTTTT.

This clonotype appeared many times. The chain has TRBV21-1 and TRBJ2-2; the DNA was not used to check the table's D call, TRBD2. TRBV21-1 is tagged as a pseudogene. This CDR3 has 16 residues. The CDR3 spells CASSKALAGNTGELFF. The CDR3, as DNA: TGTGCCAGCAGCAAAGCGCTAGCGGGGAACACCGGGGAGCTGTTTTTT.

In its sample, this clonotype was seen a few times. This chain links TRBV20-1 with TRBJ2-7, with 11 positions matching TRBD1. Germline CDR1 and CDR2: DFQATT and SNEGSKA (reference sequence). The CDR3 is 13 residues long. The V segment lost 6 bases and the J segment 2 bases; nucleotides outside the gene matches: 3. The CDR3 DNA is TGCAGTGCAAGGGACAGGGGGACCTACGAGCAGTACTTC. This sequence encodes CSARDRGTYEQYF.